Listed below are T cell receptor beta chains from one sample, sequenced in a study of human T cells and chemical hapten exposure. TCRdb recomputed calls from the RACE reads with MiXCR, one row per CDR3 protein. The sample has 380,000 or so distinct CDR3 sequences, roughly 4.8% seen once. Source: whole blood, taken in connection with sensitization to the hapten diphenylcyclopropenone (DPC). Receptors were obtained from a woman between 50 and 59 years old with alopecia areata. Some clones in this sample may be carry-over from other donors' samples. The CDR3 runs from the conserved cysteine through the conserved F or W. A D gene is named only where the DNA matches it firmly. Clone size is not always given. Where it is, it says once, few, many or a class for expanded clones.

cdr3_nt: TGTGCCAGCAGTTTGGGGGACTCAGCTTTTTGGCAGTTCTTC; cdr3_aa: CASSLGDSAFWQFF; j_call: TRBJ2-1; v_call: TRBV6-2/TRBV6-3; cdr3_length: 14; d_call: -; clone_size: -
cdr3_nt: TGTGCCAGCAGTTACGCACCCGATCAGCCCCAGCATTTT; cdr3_aa: CASSYAPDQPQHF; j_call: TRBJ1-5; v_call: TRBV6-5; cdr3_length: 13; d_call: -; clone_size: many
cdr3_nt: TGTGCCAGCAGCTTCTCAGGGTCAGAGAATAATTCACCCCTCCACTTT; cdr3_aa: CASSFSGSENNSPLHF; j_call: TRBJ1-6; v_call: TRBV13; cdr3_length: 16; d_call: -; clone_size: -
cdr3_nt: TGTGCCAGCAGTTTCGGCGGCTCCCGGAATGAGCAGTTCTTC; cdr3_aa: CASSFGGSRNEQFF; j_call: TRBJ2-1; v_call: TRBV6-5; cdr3_length: 14; d_call: -; clone_size: many
cdr3_nt: TGTGCCAGCAGCTTAAGGAGGGAAGGCGAGCAGTACTTC; cdr3_aa: CASSLRREGEQYF; j_call: TRBJ2-7; v_call: TRBV7-3; cdr3_length: 13; d_call: -; clone_size: few
cdr3_nt: TGTGCCAGTAGCTCGACTAGCGGGGGGAACTCCTACGAGCAGTACTTC; cdr3_aa: CASSSTSGGNSYEQYF; j_call: TRBJ2-7; v_call: TRBV19; cdr3_length: 16; d_call: TRBD2; clone_size: few
cdr3_nt: TGTGCCAGCAGCCAGGACAGGGGGCTAGGGAATGAGCAGTTCTTC; cdr3_aa: CASSQDRGLGNEQFF; j_call: TRBJ2-1; v_call: TRBV3-1; cdr3_length: 15; d_call: TRBD1; clone_size: -
cdr3_nt: TGTGCCAGCAGCTTAGCTGGCAGTAACTATGGCTACACCTTC; cdr3_aa: CASSLAGSNYGYTF; j_call: TRBJ1-2; v_call: TRBV7-9; cdr3_length: 14; d_call: -; clone_size: many
cdr3_nt: TGCAGTGCTCCGAGGACACCGCGGCAATTTGGCACAGATACGCAGTATTTT; cdr3_aa: CSAPRTPRQFGTDTQYF; j_call: TRBJ2-3; v_call: TRBV20-1; cdr3_length: 17; d_call: -; clone_size: -
cdr3_nt: TGTGCCACCAGTGATATACGGGGGTCTGAAGCTTTCTTT; cdr3_aa: CATSDIRGSEAFF; j_call: TRBJ1-1; v_call: TRBV24-1; cdr3_length: 13; d_call: -; clone_size: many
cdr3_nt: TGCGCCAGCAGCTTGAAGAGCAGGGTAGTGGACGAGCAGTACTTC; cdr3_aa: CASSLKSRVVDEQYF; j_call: TRBJ2-7; v_call: TRBV5-1; cdr3_length: 15; d_call: -; clone_size: -
cdr3_nt: TGTGCCACCAGCACCGGGACAGGGGCCTATGGCTACACCTTC; cdr3_aa: CATSTGTGAYGYTF; j_call: TRBJ1-2; v_call: TRBV15; cdr3_length: 14; d_call: TRBD1; clone_size: many
cdr3_nt: TGCGCCAGCAGCCAAGATCCTAGCGGGTACAAAAACATTCAGTACTTC; cdr3_aa: CASSQDPSGYKNIQYF; j_call: TRBJ2-4; v_call: TRBV4-3; cdr3_length: 16; d_call: TRBD2; clone_size: few
cdr3_nt: TGTGCCAGCAGTCTACGAAGGAGGGGCACAGATACGCAGTATTTT; cdr3_aa: CASSLRRRGTDTQYF; j_call: TRBJ2-3; v_call: TRBV27; cdr3_length: 15; d_call: -; clone_size: many
cdr3_nt: TGTGCCAGCAAATCTGGTTTTAGTGCAGATACGCAGTATTTT; cdr3_aa: CASKSGFSADTQYF; j_call: TRBJ2-3; v_call: TRBV12-3/TRBV12-4; cdr3_length: 14; d_call: -; clone_size: few
cdr3_nt: TGTGCCAGAAGACTAGCGGGAGGCTCTGGGGCCAACGTCCTGACTTTC; cdr3_aa: CARRLAGGSGANVLTF; j_call: TRBJ2-6; v_call: TRBV2; cdr3_length: 16; d_call: TRBD2; clone_size: -
cdr3_nt: TGTGCCACCAGTGATTTTACGGGAGGGGCTCACAATGAGCAGTTCTTC; cdr3_aa: CATSDFTGGAHNEQFF; j_call: TRBJ2-1; v_call: TRBV24-1; cdr3_length: 16; d_call: TRBD2; clone_size: many
cdr3_nt: TGCGCCAGCAGCCTTAGACTAGCGGGGGCCGCCTACAATGAGCAGTTCTTC; cdr3_aa: CASSLRLAGAAYNEQFF; j_call: TRBJ2-1; v_call: TRBV5-1; cdr3_length: 17; d_call: TRBD2; clone_size: many
cdr3_nt: TGTGCCAGCTCTCTCGCCCCAGGGGGCGCGTATGGCTACACCTTC; cdr3_aa: CASSLAPGGAYGYTF; j_call: TRBJ1-2; v_call: TRBV18; cdr3_length: 15; d_call: TRBD1; clone_size: -
cdr3_nt: TGTGCCAGCAGCCCAACCGGGACAGGGATTGAGTCCCAGCATTTT; cdr3_aa: CASSPTGTGIESQHF; j_call: TRBJ1-5; v_call: TRBV27; cdr3_length: 15; d_call: TRBD1; clone_size: few
cdr3_nt: TGTGCCAGCAGCGTAGATAGCGGGGGGATGGAGCAGTTCTTC; cdr3_aa: CASSVDSGGMEQFF; j_call: TRBJ2-1; v_call: TRBV9; cdr3_length: 14; d_call: TRBD2; clone_size: many
cdr3_nt: TGTGCCAGCAGCCAATTAGGGGGGTTGGAGACCCAGTACTTC; cdr3_aa: CASSQLGGLETQYF; j_call: TRBJ2-5; v_call: TRBV7-6; cdr3_length: 14; d_call: -; clone_size: many
cdr3_nt: TGTGCCAGCACCACAACTCGGGAGAAGACTGAAGCTTTCTTT; cdr3_aa: CASTTTREKTEAFF; j_call: TRBJ1-1; v_call: TRBV6-2/TRBV6-3; cdr3_length: 14; d_call: -; clone_size: many
cdr3_nt: TGTGCCAGCAGTTACTCCGCGCAGTTAGAAAAACTGTTTTTT; cdr3_aa: CASSYSAQLEKLFF; j_call: TRBJ1-4; v_call: TRBV6-6; cdr3_length: 14; d_call: -; clone_size: many
cdr3_nt: TGTGCCAGCAGCGCCGGGACCATCTATGATGAGCAGTTCTTC; cdr3_aa: CASSAGTIYDEQFF; j_call: TRBJ2-1; v_call: TRBV13; cdr3_length: 14; d_call: -; clone_size: many
cdr3_nt: TGTGCCATCAGTGAGTCGGAGAACCCAAATGAAAAACTGTTTTTT; cdr3_aa: CAISESENPNEKLFF; j_call: TRBJ1-4; v_call: TRBV10-3; cdr3_length: 15; d_call: -; clone_size: many
cdr3_nt: TGTGCCAGCAGTCCCCGGACTAGCGGGGAATCCGAGCAGTACTTC; cdr3_aa: CASSPRTSGESEQYF; j_call: TRBJ2-7; v_call: TRBV6-6; cdr3_length: 15; d_call: TRBD2; clone_size: many
cdr3_nt: TGCAGTGCCGGGACAGGGACCGGTGAAAAACTGTTTTTT; cdr3_aa: CSAGTGTGEKLFF; j_call: TRBJ1-4; v_call: TRBV20-1; cdr3_length: 13; d_call: TRBD1; clone_size: -
cdr3_nt: TGCAGTGTGCCGGGACAGGGGGATTCACCCCTCCACTTT; cdr3_aa: CSVPGQGDSPLHF; j_call: TRBJ1-6; v_call: TRBV20-1; cdr3_length: 13; d_call: TRBD1; clone_size: many
cdr3_nt: TGTGCCAGCAGTTTTCAGGGGGACACTGAAGCTTTCTTT; cdr3_aa: CASSFQGDTEAFF; j_call: TRBJ1-1; v_call: TRBV12-3/TRBV12-4; cdr3_length: 13; d_call: TRBD1; clone_size: many
cdr3_nt: TGTGCCAGCAGTGTAAACCTTAATCAGCCCCAGCATTTT; cdr3_aa: CASSVNLNQPQHF; j_call: TRBJ1-5; v_call: TRBV28; cdr3_length: 13; d_call: -; clone_size: few
cdr3_nt: TGTGCCAGCAGCTCAGGATACCGAGAGACCCAGTACTTC; cdr3_aa: CASSSGYRETQYF; j_call: TRBJ2-5; v_call: TRBV7-2; cdr3_length: 13; d_call: -; clone_size: many
cdr3_nt: TGCAGTGGGGGATACCTAGCATACATTCAGTACTTC; cdr3_aa: CSGGYLAYIQYF; j_call: TRBJ2-4; v_call: TRBV20-1; cdr3_length: 12; d_call: -; clone_size: -
cdr3_nt: TGTGCCACCAGCGGAGACAGGTCCTTGAACACTGAAGCTTTCTTT; cdr3_aa: CATSGDRSLNTEAFF; j_call: TRBJ1-1; v_call: TRBV15; cdr3_length: 15; d_call: -; clone_size: many
cdr3_nt: TGTGCCAGCAGCTTGGCGAGCACCGGCACAGATACGCAGTATTTT; cdr3_aa: CASSLASTGTDTQYF; j_call: TRBJ2-3; v_call: TRBV5-4; cdr3_length: 15; d_call: -; clone_size: many
cdr3_nt: TGTGCCAGCACCCAGGGTTTTGGCTACACCTTC; cdr3_aa: CASTQGFGYTF; j_call: TRBJ1-2; v_call: TRBV5-5; cdr3_length: 11; d_call: -; clone_size: -
cdr3_nt: TGCAGCTTAACCCCTAGCGGGAGTCACAATGAGCAGTTCTTC; cdr3_aa: CSLTPSGSHNEQFF; j_call: TRBJ2-1; v_call: TRBV29-1; cdr3_length: 14; d_call: TRBD2; clone_size: many
cdr3_nt: TGTGCCAGCACCCCTTCGGGGGTCGGAGATACGCAGTATTTT; cdr3_aa: CASTPSGVGDTQYF; j_call: TRBJ2-3; v_call: TRBV7-6; cdr3_length: 14; d_call: -; clone_size: many
cdr3_nt: TGCAGTGCTAGTCACAGGGAACGAAACACTGAAGCTTTCTTT; cdr3_aa: CSASHRERNTEAFF; j_call: TRBJ1-1; v_call: TRBV20-1; cdr3_length: 14; d_call: -; clone_size: -
cdr3_nt: TGTGCCAGCAGCGGGACCAGACAGGGCGCGGCCAAAAACATTCAGTACTTC; cdr3_aa: CASSGTRQGAAKNIQYF; j_call: TRBJ2-4; v_call: TRBV5-6; cdr3_length: 17; d_call: TRBD1; clone_size: many
cdr3_nt: TGTGCCAGCATCGACAGTACAACTGGGGCCAACGTCCTGACTTTC; cdr3_aa: CASIDSTTGANVLTF; j_call: TRBJ2-6; v_call: TRBV6-2/TRBV6-3; cdr3_length: 15; d_call: -; clone_size: few
cdr3_nt: TGTGCCAGCAGCTTAACTCAGGGAACCTACGAGCAGTACTTC; cdr3_aa: CASSLTQGTYEQYF; j_call: TRBJ2-7; v_call: TRBV11-2; cdr3_length: 14; d_call: -; clone_size: -
cdr3_nt: TGTGCCAGCAGCCAAGAGTTATCCTACCTCTACGAGCAGTACTTC; cdr3_aa: CASSQELSYLYEQYF; j_call: TRBJ2-7; v_call: TRBV4-2; cdr3_length: 15; d_call: -; clone_size: many
cdr3_nt: TGTGCCAGCAGCCTAGCACCCGGGACTAGTTCAGATACGCAGTATTTT; cdr3_aa: CASSLAPGTSSDTQYF; j_call: TRBJ2-3; v_call: TRBV7-3; cdr3_length: 16; d_call: TRBD2; clone_size: few